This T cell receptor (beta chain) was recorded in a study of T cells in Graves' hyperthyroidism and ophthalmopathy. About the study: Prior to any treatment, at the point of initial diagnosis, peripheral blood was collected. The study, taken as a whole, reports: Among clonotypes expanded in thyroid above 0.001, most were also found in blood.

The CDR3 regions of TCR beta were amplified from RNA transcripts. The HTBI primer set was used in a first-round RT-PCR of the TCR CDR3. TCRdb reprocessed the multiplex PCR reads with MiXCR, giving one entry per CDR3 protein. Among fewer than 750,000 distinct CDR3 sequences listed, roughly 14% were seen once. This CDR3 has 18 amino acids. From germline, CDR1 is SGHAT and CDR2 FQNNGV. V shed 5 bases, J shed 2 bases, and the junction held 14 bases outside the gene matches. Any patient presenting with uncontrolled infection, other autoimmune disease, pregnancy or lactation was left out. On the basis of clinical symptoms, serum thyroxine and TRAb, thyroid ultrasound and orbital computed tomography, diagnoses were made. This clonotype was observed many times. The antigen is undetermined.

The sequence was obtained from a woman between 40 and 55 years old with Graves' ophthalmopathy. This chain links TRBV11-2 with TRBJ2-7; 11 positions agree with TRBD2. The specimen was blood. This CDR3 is CASSPAPPGLAGTYEQYF. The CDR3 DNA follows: TGTGCCAGCAGCCCCGCCCCCCCCGGACTAGCGGGTACCTACGAGCAGTACTTC.